This T cell receptor beta chain came from a study of T cells after yellow fever vaccination. TCRdb re-derived calls from the 5' RACE reads in MiXCR, one entry per CDR3 protein. The sample shows about 150,000 distinct CDR3 sequences, 5% to 8% of them seen only once. CDR1 and CDR2 (germline): SNHLY, FYNNEI. The junction had 13 bases not matched to a gene; V was cut back by 8 bases and J by 7 bases. The CDR3 is 15 amino acids. This clonotype came up many times. Sample: CD4+ T cells sorted from PBMCs, taken 10 days after the yellow fever booster vaccination. The origin of this receptor is a man aged 25-45 years who received the YFV17D yellow fever vaccine. This chain links TRBV2 with TRBJ2-1; the match to TRBD2 covers 8 bases. The CDR3 sequence is CASRSGRAYVNEQFF. Here the CDR3 DNA reads TGTGCCAGCCGATCCGGGAGGGCCTATGTTAATGAGCAGTTCTTC.